The 25 T cell receptor beta chains presented below share a single source sample, sequenced in a study of T cell repertoires in cytomegalovirus infection. From the reads, TCRdb called clonotypes with MiXCR, one entry per CDR3 protein. The data hold approximately 97,000 distinct CDR3 sequences, with approximately 16% observed a single time. The sample was PBMCs. These receptors came from a human donor in good health (CMV status not recorded). Some clones in this sample may be carry-over from other donors' samples.

This clonotype was observed at least ten times. The genes are TRBV7-2 and TRBJ1-1; D uncertain. Germline loops: CDR1 SGHTA, CDR2 FQGNSA. The V end lost 5 bases, the J end lost 0 bases, and 7 bases lay between the germline ends. This CDR3 comprises 13 residues. The CDR3 sequence is CASSPGLNTEAFF. In nucleotides, the CDR3 is TGTGCCAGCAGCCCGGGCCTGAACACTGAAGCTTTCTTT.

V gene TRBV4-1 combines with J gene TRBJ1-1; weak D call: TRBD1 (5 bases). V shed 1 base and J shed 1 base, with 13 bases lying between them. The length of the CDR3 is 16 residues. Germline V CDR1 and CDR2: MGHRA, YSYEKL. The CDR3 sequence: CASSQVWRGPNTEAFF. The CDR3 bases are TGCGCCAGCAGCCAAGTTTGGAGGGGCCCGAACACTGAAGCTTTCTTT.

This rearrangement joins TRBV12-3 or TRBV12-4 to TRBJ1-2, with D uncertain. CDR3 length: 11 residues. V was pared by 3 bases and J by 4 bases, with 3 bases between. The CDR3, as DNA: TGTGCCAGCAGTTTTGGCTATGGCTACACCTTC. The encoded protein is CASSFGYGYTF.

This clonotype has more than one count but fewer than ten. This chain links TRBV18 with TRBJ2-1; tentative D call: TRBD2 (6 bases). This CDR3 contains 13 residues. Germline CDR1 reads KGHSH; CDR2 reads LQKENI. V lost 4 bases and J 4 bases, leaving 8 bases between the germline ends. This CDR3 is CASSRGGYNEQFF. The CDR3 nucleotides are TGTGCCAGCTCACGGGGAGGTTACAATGAGCAGTTCTTC.

The chain recombines TRBV2 with TRBJ1-2; D is uncertain. This CDR3 comprises 14 residues. V lost 7 bases, J lost 7 bases, and 19 bases lay in between. Germline V CDR1 and CDR2: SNHLY, FYNNEI. The CDR3 nucleotides read TGTGCCAGCATTCTGGACGGGCAGATCGGTGGCTACACCTTC. This encodes CASILDGQIGGYTF.

The rearrangement links TRBV29-1 to TRBJ2-5; a weak D match, TRBD2 (6 bases). This CDR3 is 13 amino acids long. Germline V CDR1 and CDR2: SQVTM, ANQGSEA. Here the CDR3 reads CTSRGASGGTQYF. The CDR3 DNA reads TGCACCTCCCGGGGCGCCTCCGGGGGGACCCAGTACTTC.

The chain carries TRBV7-6 and TRBJ1-2; D gene uncertain. Germline V gene sequence: CDR1 SGHVS, CDR2 FNYEAQ. Trimming took off 0 bases at V and 7 bases at J, with 18 bases between the two ends. The CDR3 contains 16 residues. The CDR3 nucleotides are TGTGCCAGCAGCTTAGCGGCCAGCCTGGCGACTGGTGGCTACACCTTC. Translation gives CASSLAASLATGGYTF. The variable domain in full, completed from reference TRBV7-6 and TRBJ1-2, reads GAGVSQSPRYKVTKRGQDVALRCDPISGHVSLYWYRQALGQGPEFLTYFNYEAQQDKSGLPNDRFSAERPEGSISTLTIQRTEQRDSAMYRCASSLAASLATGGYTFGSGTRLTVV.

This clonotype was counted between two and nine times. The chain carries TRBV28 and TRBJ2-7; TRBD1 is a possible D gene (5 bases). CDR3 length: 13 amino acids. Trimming took off 1 base at V and 6 bases at J, with 10 bases between the two ends. Germline CDR1 MDHEN, CDR2 SYDVKM. CDR3 sequence reads: CASSLYRSGEQYF. In DNA, the CDR3 is TGTGCCAGCAGTTTATACAGGTCGGGCGAGCAGTACTTC.

The V call is TRBV4-3, the J call TRBJ2-1, with 7 bases matching TRBD2. Trimming at V came to 4 bases and at J to 8 bases, leaving 11 bases not matched to a gene. The CDR3 has 15 residues. Looked up from germline, CDR1 is LGHNA and CDR2 is YSLEER. The CDR3 loop reads CASSRSGGVTDEQFF. CDR3 DNA sequence: TGCGCCAGCAGCCGGTCGGGGGGTGTCACCGATGAGCAGTTCTTC.

This clonotype came up a few times. The chain joins TRBV5-1 to TRBJ1-6, with TRBD1 identical over 9 bases. Germline V gene lookup returns CDR1 SGHRS and CDR2 YFSETQ. V shed 1 base and J 11 bases; nucleotides not matched to a gene: 4. There are 14 residues in the CDR3. DNA for the CDR3: TGCGCCAGCAGCTTGACAGGGGGCGAGACACCCCTCCACTTT. Protein product: CASSLTGGETPLHF.

The genes are TRBV20-1 and TRBJ2-1; 12 positions agree with TRBD2. Germline lookup yields CDR1 DFQATT and CDR2 SNEGSKA (reference sequence). J was trimmed by 6 bases and V by 2 bases; bases with no gene match: 17. This CDR3 spans 19 amino acids. CDR3 nucleotide sequence: TGCAGTGCTAGACCGCCTACAGGGGCCCTAGCGGGGGGGGGCAATGAGCAGTTCTTC. It is translated as CSARPPTGALAGGGNEQFF.

Notes on this clonotype: A single base separates this from a much larger clone, so it may be a read error. The chain links TRBV4-1 to TRBJ1-4, with D uncertain. From germline, CDR1 is MGHRA and CDR2 YSYEKL. The CDR3 runs 15 residues. The CDR3 nucleotides read TGCCCCAGCAGCCAACCTTATACCGGAGGGGAAAAACTGTTTTTT. Protein: CPSSQPYTGGEKLFF.

The rearrangement joins TRBV15 to TRBJ2-1, with D hard to call. Germline CDR1 and CDR2: LNHNV and YYDKDF (reference sequence). Trimming took 0 bases from V and 0 from J, leaving 6 bases between them. CDR3 length: 15 residues. The CDR3 spells CATSRDPPSYNEQFF. The CDR3 nucleotides read TGTGCCACCAGCAGAGATCCCCCCTCCTACAATGAGCAGTTCTTC.

This clonotype has more than one count but fewer than ten. The V call is TRBV28, the J call TRBJ1-1, with D uncertain. CDR1 is MDHEN, CDR2 SYDVKM, per germline. The ends were cut back, 4 bases at V and 7 bases at J, with 10 bases in the middle. The CDR3 sequence is 12 residues long. The CDR3 region has the DNA TGTGCCAGCAGTTCCCGGACCCTTGAAGCTTTCTTT. This translates into CASSSRTLEAFF.

In its sample, this clonotype ranks as medium-sized. This rearrangement joins TRBV7-2 to TRBJ2-7; possible D gene TRBD2, 5 bases. The V end was cut by 7 bases, the J end by 5 bases, with 12 bases between. The germline gives CDR1 SGHTA, CDR2 FQGNSA. This CDR3 is 12 amino acids long. CDR3 nucleotides: TGTGCCAGCACCCGCGGCGGGCACGAGCAGTACTTC. It specifies CASTRGGHEQYF.

The chain links TRBV7-2 to TRBJ2-3, with 13 positions matching TRBD2. The CDR3 is made up of 16 amino acids. V gave up 2 bases and J gave up 4 bases; unmatched junction bases: 3. Germline lookup yields CDR1 SGHTA and CDR2 FQGNSA. The CDR3 region has the DNA TGTGCCAGCAGCTTACGGACTAGCGGGGGTGCAGATACGCAGTATTTT. As protein: CASSLRTSGGADTQYF.

This clonotype was observed a few times. The chain carries TRBV5-4 and TRBJ2-2, with D possibly being TRBD2 (5 bases). In germline, CDR1 is SGHNT, CDR2 YYREEE (reference sequence). Trimming removed 4 bases from V and 1 base from J, with 8 bases in between. This CDR3 spans 14 amino acids. The CDR3: CASSLRGNTGELFF. The CDR3 nucleotides are TGTGCCAGCAGCCTCCGGGGGAACACCGGGGAGCTGTTTTTT.

The CDR3 here is CASSHRDSNQPQHF. The CDR3 nucleotides are TGTGCCAGCAGCCACAGGGACAGCAATCAGCCCCAGCATTTT. V gene TRBV27 combines with J gene TRBJ1-5, with TRBD1 as a possible D gene (6 bases). Per germline, CDR1 MNHEY and CDR2 SMNVEV (reference sequence). Trimming cost V 6 bases and J 1 base, with 10 bases left between them. The CDR3 is 14 amino acids.

This clonotype appeared many times. The chain employs TRBV7-2 and TRBJ1-4; D remains unclear. Per germline, CDR1 SGHTA and CDR2 FQGNSA. V shed 5 bases and J shed 0 bases, with 10 bases lying between them. The length of the CDR3 is 15 residues. This chain's CDR3 is CASSPDFATNEKLFF. CDR3 DNA: TGTGCCAGCAGCCCGGACTTTGCAACTAATGAAAAACTGTTTTTT.

This clonotype was detected many times. The V call is TRBV6-6, the J call TRBJ1-6; D ambiguous. Looked up from germline, CDR1 is MNHNY and CDR2 is SVGAGI (reference sequence). This CDR3 has 11 residues. V dropped 2 bases and J dropped 13 bases, with 6 bases sitting between them. Written as DNA, the CDR3 is TGTGCCAGCAGTTACAATAGCCCCCTCCACTTT. Residues: CASSYNSPLHF.

This clonotype was seen more than once but under ten times. The V and J genes are TRBV19 and TRBJ2-2, with D unclear. Trimming shortened V by 4 bases and J by 0 bases, and 6 bases separated the two germline ends. This CDR3 is 14 amino acids long. CDR1 and CDR2 (germline): LNHDA, SQIVND (reference sequence). CDR3 loop: CASSKSPNTGELFF. CDR3 DNA sequence: TGTGCCAGTAGTAAAAGCCCGAACACCGGGGAGCTGTTTTTT.

At least ten counts were recorded for this clonotype. The CDR3 coding sequence is TGTGCCAGCAGCTTAGAAGGCGGGGACATCTATAATTCACCCCTCCACTTT. It translates to CASSLEGGDIYNSPLHF. The chain links TRBV7-9 to TRBJ1-6; a weak D match, TRBD1 (6 bases). Germline assignment: CDR1 SEHNR and CDR2 FQNEAQ (reference sequence). This CDR3 spans 17 amino acids. V was cut by 1 base and J by 3 bases, with 13 bases left in between.

In the case of this clonotype: An end of the junction differs from the germline gene, which may be a read error. As DNA, the CDR3 is TGTGCCAGCAGCGTAGCTGTTTCTGGGACCAACGTCCTGACTTTC. Its translation: CASSVAVSGTNVLTF. The chain combines TRBV9 with TRBJ2-6; D not certain. The CDR3 totals 15 residues. Germline values: CDR1 SGDLS, CDR2 YYNGEE.

This clonotype was observed at least ten times. The genes are TRBV7-6 and TRBJ1-1, with D maybe TRBD1 (6 bases). CDR1 and CDR2 from the germline V gene are SGHVS and FNYEAQ. The length of the CDR3 is 14 residues. V lost 0 bases, J lost 5 bases, and 10 bases lay in between. CDR3 loop: CASSLAGGQTEAFF. DNA of the CDR3: TGTGCCAGCAGCTTAGCGGGGGGGCAGACTGAAGCTTTCTTT.

The table lists this clonotype with a few counts. The chain uses TRBV20-1 and TRBJ1-2, with 9 positions matching TRBD1. The CDR3 contains 13 residues. J was trimmed by 3 bases and V by 1 base; bases with no gene match: 0. Germline CDR1 is DFQATT and CDR2 is SNEGSKA (reference sequence). The CDR3, as DNA: TGCAGTGCTAGAGGGGACAGGGACTATGGCTACACCTTC. Amino acids: CSARGDRDYGYTF.